The present T cell receptor (beta chain) was sequenced within a study of cytomegalovirus exposure and HLA in healthy donors. Germline V gene data show CDR1 as LNHDA and CDR2 as SQIVND (reference sequence). This CDR3 spans 18 amino acids. The trim removed 5 bases at V and 4 bases at J, leaving 19 bases unmatched. Primers for the PCR totalled 60 Vbeta and 13 Jbeta. TCRdb keeps only in-frame clones here, not all; method: immunoSEQ multiplex PCR. With about 210,000 clones in the sample, the ten largest clones hold roughly 0.98%. This receptor was obtained from a young woman in good health and CMV-seropositive. Sample: PBMCs. The chain carries TRBV19 and TRBJ1-1, with 7 bases that match TRBD1. DNA of the CDR3: TGTGCCAGTAGTCTCCATCCCCCTCGACAGGGAGGTATCACTGAAGCTTTCTTT. Its protein product is CASSLHPPRQGGITEAFF.